A selection of T cell receptor beta chains follows, all from one sample in a study of T cell changes during pregnancy in multiple sclerosis. The repertoire was sequenced with immunoSEQ multiplex PCR; TCRdb's copy has only in-frame clones and lacks some. The table includes over 80,000 clones, 90% detected once. The sample in question was peripheral blood, obtained in the second trimester of pregnancy. These receptors were obtained from a female donor in good health, enrolled as a control in a pregnancy study. Both conserved end residues are part of each CDR3. D genes are given only for firm matches. Clone size is not always given. Where it is, it says once, few, many or a class for expanded clones.

CDR3	DNA	V	J	D	size
CASSLRTSGRRTDTQYF	TGTGCCAGCAGCTTGCGGACTAGCGGGAGACGCACAGATACGCAGTATTTT	TRBV5-4	TRBJ2-3	TRBD2	.
CATSGMTVANEKLFF	TGTGCCACCAGCGGGATGACAGTCGCGAATGAAAAACTGTTTTTT	TRBV15	TRBJ1-4	.	.
CASSIGPTAGTYEQYF	TGTGCCAGTAGTATAGGGCCGACGGCAGGGACCTACGAGCAGTACTTC	TRBV19	TRBJ2-7	.	.
CAWSAGFGGQGNEKLFF	TGTGCTTGGAGCGCAGGCTTCGGGGGACAGGGGAATGAAAAACTGTTTTTT	TRBV30	TRBJ1-4	TRBD1	.
CASSWRIGGRYNEQFF	TGTGCCAGCAGCTGGCGGATAGGGGGTCGGTACAATGAGCAGTTCTTC	TRBV7-9	TRBJ2-1	.	.
CASSHSGGNADTQYF	TGCGCCAGCAGCCACTCAGGGGGCAACGCAGATACGCAGTATTTT	TRBV4-1	TRBJ2-3	TRBD1	.
CASSLGGRSSYEQYF	TGCGCCAGCAGCCTGGGAGGGCGCAGCTCCTACGAGCAGTACTTC	TRBV5-1	TRBJ2-7	TRBD2	once
CASSLFATANYGYTF	TGTGCCAGCAGTTTATTCGCGACAGCTAACTATGGCTACACCTTC	TRBV28	TRBJ1-2	.	.
CASSRRDRGFEKLFF	TGTGCCAGCAGCCGACGGGACAGGGGATTCGAAAAACTGTTTTTT	TRBV14	TRBJ1-4	TRBD1	.
CASSLVGGGEVGEQFF	TGCGCCAGCAGCTTGGTGGGAGGGGGAGAGGTTGGTGAGCAGTTCTTC	TRBV5-1	TRBJ2-1	.	.
CATKLGGGQLNTEAFF	TGTGCCACCAAGTTGGGAGGTGGGCAGTTGAACACTGAAGCTTTCTTT	TRBV28	TRBJ1-1	.	.
CASSFSGTGTFETDTQYF	TGTGCCAGCAGTTTCTCCGGGACAGGGACTTTTGAAACAGATACGCAGTATTTT	TRBV28	TRBJ2-3	TRBD1	.
CASSTLEMETQYF	TGCGCCAGCAGCACACTAGAGATGGAGACCCAGTACTTC	TRBV5-1	TRBJ2-5	.	.
CASSLQGTNGYTF	TGCGCCAGCAGCTTGCAGGGGACGAACGGCTACACCTTC	TRBV5-1	TRBJ1-2	.	.
CASSSGQPMNTEAFF	TGTGCCAGCAGCTCGGGACAGCCGATGAACACTGAAGCTTTCTTT	TRBV7-2	TRBJ1-1	TRBD1	.
CASSQLRTGGYGYTF	TGCGCCAGCAGCCAACTTCGGACAGGGGGCTATGGCTACACCTTC	TRBV4-1	TRBJ1-2	TRBD1	.
CASRVAGGGSYEQYF	TGCGCCAGCAGGGTAGCGGGAGGGGGGTCCTACGAGCAGTACTTC	TRBV5-1	TRBJ2-7	TRBD2	.
CASGNRRTYNEQFF	TGTGCCAGCGGTAACCGGAGAACCTACAATGAGCAGTTCTTC	TRBV28	TRBJ2-1	.	.
CASSPGTVGHSPLHF	TGTGCCAGCAGCCCTGGGACAGTAGGGCATTCACCCCTCCACTTT	TRBV7-2	TRBJ1-6	TRBD1	.
CASLSKAGGPADTQYF	TGTGCCAGCTTAAGTAAGGCGGGAGGGCCAGCAGATACGCAGTATTTT	TRBV11-2	TRBJ2-3	TRBD2	.
CAWSVQLNTEAFF	TGTGCCTGGAGTGTACAATTGAACACTGAAGCTTTCTTT	TRBV30	TRBJ1-1	.	.
CASRDRVRETQYF	TGTGCCAGCAGGGACAGGGTGAGGGAGACCCAGTACTTC	TRBV27	TRBJ2-5	TRBD1	.
CASRVQGDEQFF	TGCGCCAGCAGGGTGCAGGGCGATGAGCAGTTCTTC	TRBV5-1	TRBJ2-1	.	.
CASSLGATGAYEQYF	TGTGCCAGCAGCTTAGGTGCGACAGGGGCATACGAGCAGTACTTC	TRBV11-3	TRBJ2-7	TRBD1	.
CASSLLLGTGEAFF	TGTGCCAGCAGCTTATTGCTGGGGACAGGTGAAGCTTTCTTT	TRBV7-9	TRBJ1-1	TRBD1	few
CASIWQGVSNTEAFF	TGTGCCAGTATTTGGCAGGGGGTATCGAACACTGAAGCTTTCTTT	TRBV19	TRBJ1-1	TRBD1	.
CASSYTGTSYAYEQYF	TGTGCCAGCAGCTACACCGGGACTAGCTACGCCTACGAGCAGTACTTC	TRBV5-8	TRBJ2-7	TRBD2	.
CASSGLAGAYNEQFF	TGTGCCAGCAGTGGACTAGCGGGAGCCTACAATGAGCAGTTCTTC	TRBV6-1	TRBJ2-1	TRBD2	.
CASSLPPSGAFF	TGTGCCAGCAGTTTACCTCCATCAGGCGCTTTCTTT	TRBV28	TRBJ1-1	.	.
CASKAPGTGELFF	TGTGCCAGCAAAGCCCCGGGGACCGGGGAGCTGTTTTTT	TRBV28	TRBJ2-2	.	.
CASSWQSNTEAFF	TGTGCCAGCAGCTGGCAGTCAAACACTGAAGCTTTCTTT	TRBV11-2	TRBJ1-1	.	.
CASSLGNRGLNEQFF	TGCGCCAGCAGCTTGGGCAACAGGGGGCTCAATGAGCAGTTCTTC	TRBV5-1	TRBJ2-1	TRBD1	.
CATSERLNTGELFF	TGCGCCACCTCGGAGCGCCTGAACACCGGGGAGCTGTTTTTT	TRBV4-3	TRBJ2-2	.	.
CASSVADEQYF	TGTGCCAGCAGCGTAGCGGACGAGCAGTACTTC	TRBV9	TRBJ2-7	.	few
CASSRTRGNEKLFF	TGTGCCAGTAGTAGGACAAGGGGGAATGAAAAACTGTTTTTT	TRBV19	TRBJ1-4	.	.
CASSRNRGSTNEKLFF	TGTGCCAGCTCCCGAAACAGGGGTTCAACTAATGAAAAACTGTTTTTT	TRBV18	TRBJ1-4	TRBD1	.
CASSKGQNTEAFF	TGTGCCAGTAGTAAGGGACAGAACACTGAAGCTTTCTTT	TRBV19	TRBJ1-1	.	.
CASSRPGTDLNTIYF	TGTGCCAGCAGCCGACCCGGGACAGACCTGAACACCATATATTTT	TRBV5-6	TRBJ1-3	TRBD1	.
CASSLGTGGGYTF	TGTGCCAGCAGCTTGGGGACAGGGGGTGGCTACACCTTC	TRBV5-5	TRBJ1-2	TRBD1	.
CASSYVGSSYNEQFF	TGTGCCAGCAGTTACGTCGGGAGCTCCTACAATGAGCAGTTCTTC	TRBV6-5	TRBJ2-1	.	.
CASSPEGGTGETQYF	TGTGCCAGCAGCCCAGAGGGTGGGACAGGGGAGACCCAGTACTTC	TRBV7-6	TRBJ2-5	TRBD1	.